Listed here are 10 T cell receptor beta chains from one sample, sequenced in a study of T cells expressing NK-cell markers. TCRdb re-called the 5' RACE reads and catalogs CDR3 proteins one per entry, DNA excluded. This sample's clone table lists about 430,000 distinct CDR3 sequences. The source material was blood T cells: a sorted CD56 or NKG2C T cell subset, CD4+ or CD8+ T cells, or bulk PBMC T cells (not recorded which). These receptors were taken from a woman in her fifties or sixties in good health.

This sequence joins TRBV3-1 and TRBJ2-1. The germline V gene encodes CDR1 LGHDT and CDR2 YNNKEL (reference sequence). The CDR3 sequence is 12 residues long. Here the CDR3 reads CASSITRNEQFF.

CDR3 protein: CASSSPRGILNTEAFF. The genes are TRBV7-9 and TRBJ1-1; TCRdb names TRBD1, which stays unverified in the absence of DNA. CDR1 and CDR2 (germline): SEHNR, FQNEAQ (reference sequence). The CDR3 has 16 residues.

The V and J genes are TRBV12-3 or TRBV12-4 and TRBJ2-1; TCRdb designates TRBD1, a call that cannot be tested without DNA. The CDR3 covers 19 residues. CDR3 amino acids: CARISSGRGEWASYNEQFF.

The V gene is TRBV5-6, the J gene TRBJ2-5. The CDR3 is 14 amino acids. Germline assignment: CDR1 SGHDT and CDR2 YYEEEE. The CDR3 sequence is CASSLEQLQETQYF. Drawing the rest from reference TRBV5-6 and TRBJ2-5, the complete variable domain is DAGVTQSPTHLIKTRGQQVTLRCSPKSGHDTVSWYQQALGQGPQFIFQYYEEEERQRGNFPDRFSGHQFPNYSSELNVNALLLGDSALYLCASSLEQLQETQYFGPGTRLLVL.

The gene calls are TRBV24-1 and TRBJ2-2; TCRdb's D call of TRBD1 is untestable without DNA. The CDR3 length is 15 residues. CDR1 and CDR2 from the germline V gene are KGHDR and SFDVKD. The CDR3 sequence is CATSDPTGIGGELFF.

The chain carries TRBV20-1 and TRBJ2-5; the TCRdb D gene call, TRBD2, has no DNA to confirm it. The CDR3 is made up of 12 amino acids. The germline V gene has CDR1 DFQATT and CDR2 SNEGSKA (reference sequence). CDR3 region: CSATSGSPTQYF.

V usage is TRBV19 and J usage is TRBJ2-3; the D call from TCRdb, TRBD2, cannot be confirmed without DNA. The germline V gene has CDR1 LNHDA and CDR2 SQIVND (reference sequence). The CDR3 spans 15 residues. CDR3 sequence: CASSMGREPRDTQYF.

The V call is TRBV6-6, the J call TRBJ2-2. Per germline, CDR1 MNHNY and CDR2 SVGAGI (reference sequence). The CDR3 loop spans 12 amino acids. This CDR3 reads CASRVSGGELFF.

V and J are TRBV3-1 and TRBJ1-2; TCRdb indicates TRBD1, and absent DNA this call remains unverified. Germline values: CDR1 LGHDT, CDR2 YNNKEL (reference sequence). The CDR3 contains 13 residues. Here the CDR3 reads CASSQGAGLGYTF.

V gene TRBV20-1 combines with J gene TRBJ1-6. The CDR3 loop spans 16 amino acids. Per germline, CDR1 DFQATT and CDR2 SNEGSKA (reference sequence). The CDR3 protein is CSARKGGGTSNSPLHF.